This TCR beta chain was sequenced in a study of T cells in Graves' hyperthyroidism and ophthalmopathy. Study overall: Specimen type is peripheral blood, collected at initial diagnosis prior to any treatment.

Note on this clonotype: The target antigen is unknown. A much larger clonotype is one base distant, so this may be a read error.

Unmatched junction bases numbered 6, after V lost 5 bases and J lost 4 bases. The germline CDR1 and CDR2 sequences are GTSNPN and SVGIG (reference sequence). The CDR3 is 14 residues long. Study results and limitations: Before onset, ophthalmopathy was predicted by the model a median around 6 months earlier. Researchers found most expanded thyroid clonotypes above 0.001 in blood as well.

TCR beta CDR3 regions were amplified from RNA transcripts. HTBI primers were employed in a first-round RT-PCR of the TCR CDR3. In TCRdb, the multiplex PCR reads were re-called with MiXCR into one record per CDR3 protein. The sample lists about 510,000 distinct CDR3 sequences; 13% to 15% were seen once. It was around 10 ml of fresh peripheral blood that supplied the PBMCs. The material sequenced was blood. The sequence derives from a woman in her 40s with Graves' hyperthyroidism. The chain is built from TRBV30 and TRBJ2-3, with 10 bases aligning to TRBD1. CDR3 nucleotide sequence: TGTGCCTGGGGGGACAGGGGAGTGGCAGATACGCAGTATTTT. As protein: CAWGDRGVADTQYF.